This T cell receptor beta chain stems from a study of cytomegalovirus exposure and HLA in healthy donors. Overall study context: For the 300 to 400 genotyped donors, 81% fell within the Caucasian-associated ancestry cluster.

As to this clone: Its specificity is unknown.

The PCR had 60 Vbeta and 13 Jbeta primers. As originally analysed: Unique TCR beta chains numbered around 80 million in a later analysis, with about 11 million shared. Method: immunoSEQ multiplex PCR; TCRdb's copy keeps in-frame clones and lacks some. That table supplies the V and J calls and clone size; D and trimming were determined from the DNA. Counted here are about 160,000 clones, about 70% occurring once; the ten biggest clones make up 4% to 5.5%. General observations from the study: Information on immune exposure was restricted to one variable (CMV serostatus). Presence/absence analyses supposed approximately even sequencing depth among donors.

The CDR3 sequence is 18 residues long. Germline lookup yields CDR1 MGHDK and CDR2 SYGVNS. The germline V and J ends were trimmed by 1 base and 1 base, with 19 bases remaining between them. J is TRBJ1-1 and V is TRBV25-1, with D maybe TRBD1 (6 bases). This clonotype was obtained from a woman younger than 35 in good health and CMV-seropositive. Sequenced input: PBMCs. CDR3 coding DNA: TGTGCCAGCAGTGAATCCAGTTTAGCGTCGACAGGGAACACTGAAGCTTTCTTT. It is translated as CASSESSLASTGNTEAFF.